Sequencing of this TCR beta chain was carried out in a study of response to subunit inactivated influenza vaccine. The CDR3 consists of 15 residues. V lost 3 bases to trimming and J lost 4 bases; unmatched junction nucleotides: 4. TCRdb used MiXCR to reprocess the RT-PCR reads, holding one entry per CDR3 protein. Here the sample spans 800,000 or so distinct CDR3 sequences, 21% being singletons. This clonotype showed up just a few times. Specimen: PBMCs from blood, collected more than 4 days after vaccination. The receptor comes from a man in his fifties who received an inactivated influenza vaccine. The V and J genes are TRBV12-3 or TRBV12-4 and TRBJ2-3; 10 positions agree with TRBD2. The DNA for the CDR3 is TGTGCCAGCAGTTTCCGACTAGCGGGCTCAGATACGCAGTATTTT. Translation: CASSFRLAGSDTQYF.